Each of the 22 T cell receptor beta chains below was sequenced from the same sample in a study of blood T cell repertoires in COVID-19. TCRdb keeps only in-frame clones here, not all; method: immunoSEQ multiplex PCR. The sample yields more than 150,000 clones, approximately 80% seen once. Material: PBMCs or T cells enriched from blood (not recorded which). The receptors come from a man between 60 and 75 years old who had been exposed to COVID-19.

V usage is TRBV10-3 and J usage is TRBJ1-5; 9 positions agree with TRBD1. The CDR3 is made up of 14 amino acids. Germline loops: CDR1 ENHRY, CDR2 SYGVKD. Trimming at V came to 4 bases and at J to 7 bases, leaving 5 bases not matched to a gene. CDR3 sequence: CAISGDRAGQPQHF. CDR3 coding DNA: TGTGCCATCAGTGGGGACAGGGCCGGACAGCCCCAGCATTTT.

The chain has TRBV7-2 and TRBJ1-3; maybe TRBD1 (6 bases). V was cut by 0 bases and J by 4 bases, with 10 bases left in between. This CDR3 has 15 residues. Looked up from germline, CDR1 is SGHTA and CDR2 is FQGNSA. The DNA for the CDR3 is TGTGCCAGCAGCTTAGCAACAGGGTGGGGAAACACCATATATTTT. It yields the protein CASSLATGWGNTIYF.

This clone was recorded only once. This chain joins TRBV5-1 and TRBJ2-2; TRBD1 is a possible D gene (6 bases). V lost 3 bases to trimming and J lost 2 bases, with 8 bases between them. From germline, CDR1 is SGHRS and CDR2 YFSETQ. CDR3 size: 14 residues. The CDR3 DNA follows: TGCGCCAGCAGCTCGGACAGAAACACCGGGGAGCTGTTTTTT. This codes for CASSSDRNTGELFF. The whole variable domain, remainder taken from reference TRBV5-1 and TRBJ2-2, is KAGVTQTPRYLIKTRGQQVTLSCSPISGHRSVSWYQQTPGQGLQFLFEYFSETQRNKGNFPGRFSGRQFSNSRSEMNVSTLELGDSALYLCASSSDRNTGELFFGEGSRLTVL.

CDR3: CASSRNSIMNTEAFF. For the CDR3, the DNA is TGCGCCAGCAGCCGTAACAGCATCATGAACACTGAAGCTTTCTTT. The rearrangement uses TRBV5-1 and TRBJ1-1, with D unclear. This CDR3 spans 15 amino acids. Trimming pared 4 bases from V and 0 bases from J, leaving 13 bases between. CDR1 is SGHRS and CDR2 is YFSETQ in the germline V gene.

The gene calls are TRBV27 and TRBJ1-6; perhaps TRBD1 as D (5 bases). This CDR3 comprises 17 residues. Trimming left V 1 base short and J 4 bases short, with 14 bases between. Germline V CDR1 and CDR2: MNHEY, SMNVEV (reference sequence). This chain's CDR3 is CASSLFGGDGYNSPLHF. The CDR3 coding sequence is TGTGCCAGCAGTTTATTTGGAGGGGACGGATATAATTCACCCCTCCACTTT.

The chain uses TRBV11-3 and TRBJ2-1; 13 positions match TRBD2. The CDR3 loop spans 18 amino acids. CDR1 SGHNT and CDR2 YENEEA come from the germline V gene. J gave up 0 bases and V 4 bases, and 6 bases lay outside the gene matches. CDR3 residues: CASSSPGLAGSSYNEQFF. The CDR3 DNA reads as TGTGCCAGCAGCTCCCCGGGACTAGCGGGGAGCTCCTACAATGAGCAGTTCTTC.

By share, this clone counts as medium-sized. The CDR3 region is CASSVVDVRDYNTGELFF. CDR3 bases: TGTGCCAGCAGCGTAGTAGATGTGAGGGACTACAACACCGGGGAGCTGTTTTTT. The rearrangement links TRBV9 to TRBJ2-2, with 7 bases matching TRBD2. Germline V gene sequence: CDR1 SGDLS, CDR2 YYNGEE. J lost 2 bases, V lost 0 bases, and 10 bases had no gene match. This CDR3 is 18 amino acids long.

The V gene is TRBV3-1 (or the pseudogene TRBV3-2), the J gene TRBJ2-3; weak D call: TRBD1 (6 bases). Germline assignment: CDR1 LGHDT and CDR2 YNNKEL (reference sequence). With 1 base removed from V and 6 bases from J, the gap between germline ends came to 17 bases. The CDR3 has 16 amino acids. Written as DNA, the CDR3 is TGTGCCAGCAGCCAAGGTCAGGGGATCCCCCTGGATACGCAGTATTTT. This encodes CASSQGQGIPLDTQYF.

V usage is TRBV9 and J usage is TRBJ2-7; 10 bases are a match to TRBD2. The CDR3 covers 18 residues. Looked up from germline, CDR1 is SGDLS and CDR2 is YYNGEE. V shed 3 bases and J 6 bases; nucleotides not matched to a gene: 18. The CDR3: CASSETPLSGRAVSEQYF. The CDR3 region has the DNA TGTGCCAGCAGCGAGACCCCCCTCAGCGGGAGGGCCGTTTCCGAGCAGTACTTC.

This clone was seen more than once but under ten times. V usage is TRBV18 and J usage is TRBJ2-3; 11 nucleotides match TRBD2. CDR3 size: 17 residues. CDR1 and CDR2 from the germline V gene are KGHSH and LQKENI. The V gene end was trimmed by 3 bases and the J gene end by 4 bases; junction bases not matched to a gene: 9. CDR3 protein: CASSPSSGRADADTQYF. In DNA, the CDR3 is TGTGCCAGCTCACCCAGTAGCGGGAGGGCCGACGCAGATACGCAGTATTTT.

The chain is built from TRBV27 and TRBJ2-7, with 10 bases that match TRBD2. V was pared by 5 bases and J by 6 bases, with 13 bases of the junction left unmatched. CDR3 length: 16 amino acids. CDR1 and CDR2 from the germline V gene are MNHEY and SMNVEV (reference sequence). CDR3 residues: CASSRTSGRGKVEQYF. The CDR3 DNA reads as TGTGCCAGCAGTCGGACTAGCGGAAGAGGGAAGGTCGAGCAGTACTTC.

J is TRBJ2-5 and V is TRBV2, with D possibly matching TRBD1 (6 bases). In germline, CDR1 is SNHLY, CDR2 FYNNEI. V lost 4 bases to trimming and J lost 4 bases, with 16 bases between them. This CDR3 contains 15 residues. The CDR3 region is CASSVGPRGGETQYF. CDR3 DNA sequence: TGTGCCAGCAGTGTCGGACCGCGAGGGGGAGAGACCCAGTACTTC.

This clone was detected only a few times. The chain recombines TRBV11-3 with TRBJ2-5; tentatively, D is TRBD1 (6 bases). The CDR3 loop spans 15 amino acids. Germline V gene sequence: CDR1 SGHNT, CDR2 YENEEA. V lost 4 bases and J 1 base, leaving 13 bases between the germline ends. The CDR3 protein is CASSSQGTFQETQYF. Written as DNA, the CDR3 is TGTGCCAGCAGCTCCCAAGGGACATTCCAAGAGACCCAGTACTTC.

V usage is TRBV30 and J usage is TRBJ2-7; 7 nucleotides align to TRBD2. Trimming cost V 1 base and J 2 bases; bases outside gene matches: 5. The CDR3 runs to 14 residues. CDR1 and CDR2 (germline): GTSNPN, SVGIG (reference sequence). The CDR3 region has the DNA TGTGCCTGGAGTGCCGGGAGGCTAACCTACGAGCAGTACTTC. Protein product: CAWSAGRLTYEQYF.

The count of this clone is one. The chain has TRBV5-4 and TRBJ2-1; 16 bases fit TRBD2. With 4 bases clipped from V and 0 bases from J, the junction kept 7 bases outside the gene matches. This CDR3 spans 19 amino acids. Germline loops: CDR1 SGHNT, CDR2 YYREEE (reference sequence). CDR3 sequence (DNA): TGTGCCAGCAGCCCCACGGGACTAGCGGGAGGGAGCTCCTACAATGAGCAGTTCTTC. Protein product: CASSPTGLAGGSSYNEQFF.

The chain couples TRBV3-1 (or the pseudogene TRBV3-2) to TRBJ2-1; TRBD2 matches 7 bases. The junction had 10 bases not matched to a gene; V was cut back by 4 bases and J by 10 bases. This CDR3 is built from 14 residues. CDR1 and CDR2 (germline): LGHDT, YNNKEL (reference sequence). CDR3 loop: CASSRNGGVPEQFF. As DNA, the CDR3 is TGTGCCAGCAGCCGGAATGGGGGGGTCCCCGAGCAGTTCTTC.

The CDR3 loop is CASSYSTGGTGETQYF. The CDR3 coding sequence is TGTGCCAGCAGTTACTCTACAGGGGGCACGGGAGAGACCCAGTACTTC. The chain uses TRBV6-5 and TRBJ2-5, with 9 nucleotides matching TRBD1. Germline assignment: CDR1 MNHEY and CDR2 SVGAGI. V was clipped by 0 bases and J by 4 bases; unmatched bases: 6. The CDR3 runs 16 residues.

The chain employs TRBV5-3 and TRBJ1-3, with no clear D. TRBV5-3 is identified as an open reading frame with a role that is uncertain. V was cut by 4 bases and J by 4 bases, with 9 bases left in between. The CDR3 length is 13 residues. Here the CDR3 DNA reads TGTGCCAGAAGCGAAGACACGGGAAACACCATATATTTT. This translates into CARSEDTGNTIYF.

This clone was detected once. J is TRBJ2-3 and V is TRBV7-3, with 11 bases that match TRBD1. The CDR3 consists of 16 residues. Germline CDR1 reads SGHTA; CDR2 reads FQGTGA. The trim removed 5 bases at V and 2 bases at J, leaving 6 bases unmatched. The CDR3 here is CASSPQGQGVTDTQYF. The DNA of the CDR3 is TGTGCCAGCAGCCCCCAGGGACAGGGGGTCACAGATACGCAGTATTTT.

This chain links TRBV5-1 with TRBJ1-1, with a weak D call TRBD1 (5 bases). From germline, CDR1 is SGHRS and CDR2 YFSETQ. CDR3 size: 13 residues. The V end was cut by 4 bases, the J end by 1 base, with 8 bases between. Here the CDR3 reads CASSAQANTEAFF. For the CDR3, the DNA is TGCGCCAGCAGCGCACAGGCGAACACTGAAGCTTTCTTT.

The chain combines TRBV12-3 or TRBV12-4 with TRBJ1-5; D is perhaps TRBD1 (6 bases). This CDR3 is built from 13 residues. Trimming took 6 bases from V and 4 from J, leaving 10 bases between them. CDR3 coding DNA: TGTGCCAGCAGACCCACAGGGAATCAGCCCCAGCATTTT. This sequence encodes CASRPTGNQPQHF.

The V and J genes are TRBV5-1 and TRBJ2-1, with 12 bases matching TRBD2. Trimming took 4 bases from V and 6 from J; bases not matched to a gene: 5. This CDR3 has 15 amino acids. Germline V CDR1 and CDR2: SGHRS, YFSETQ. The CDR3, as DNA: TGCGCCAGCAGCACGACTAGCGGGAGCGGCAATGAGCAGTTCTTC. Translating it yields CASSTTSGSGNEQFF.